This section outlines one T cell receptor beta chain sequence together with its context. The antigen is unknown. Produced via immunoSEQ multiplex PCR; TCRdb's table is partial and in-frame only. The data show 70,000 to 80,000 clones, around 94% seen once. V gave up 1 base and J gave up 10 bases; unmatched junction bases: 12. Germline CDR1 reads MNHNS; CDR2 reads SASEGT. CDR3 size: 16 residues. The record originates from a study of cytomegalovirus exposure and HLA in healthy donors. Separate from the approximately 670-subject first cohort, the roughly 130-subject validation cohort was the one that the donors belonged to. Regarding the study as a whole: One later analysis, an examination of the 100 to 150 validation repertoires, found that first-cohort TCR clusters tended to co-occur in them.

What was sequenced was PBMCs. The chain uses TRBV6-1 and TRBJ1-4, with 7 bases aligning to TRBD1. This receptor was identified in a woman aged 18 to 35 in good health and CMV-seronegative. CDR3 protein: CASSEGQGGKNGKLFF. CDR3 in DNA: TGTGCCAGCAGTGAAGGACAGGGAGGAAAAAACGGAAAACTGTTTTTT.